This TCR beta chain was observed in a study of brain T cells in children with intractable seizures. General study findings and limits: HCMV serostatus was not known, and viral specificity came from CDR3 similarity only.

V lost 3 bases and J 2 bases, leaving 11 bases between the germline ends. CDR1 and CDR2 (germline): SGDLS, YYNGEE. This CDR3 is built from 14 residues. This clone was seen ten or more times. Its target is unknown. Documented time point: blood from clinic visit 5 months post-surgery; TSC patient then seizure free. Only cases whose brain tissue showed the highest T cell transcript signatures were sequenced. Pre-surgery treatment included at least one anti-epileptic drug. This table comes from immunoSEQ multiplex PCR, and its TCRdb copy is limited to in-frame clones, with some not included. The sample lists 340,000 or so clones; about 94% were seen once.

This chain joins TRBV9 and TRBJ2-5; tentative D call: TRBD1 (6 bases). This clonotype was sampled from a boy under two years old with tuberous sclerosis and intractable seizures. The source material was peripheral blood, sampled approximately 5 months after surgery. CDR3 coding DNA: TGTGCCAGCAGCGCATACAGGGCACAAGAGACCCAGTACTTC. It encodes CASSAYRAQETQYF. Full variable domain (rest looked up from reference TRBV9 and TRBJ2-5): DSGVTQTPKHLITATGQRVTLRCSPRSGDLSVYWYQQSLDQGLQFLIQYYNGEERAKGNILERFSAQQFPDLHSELNLSSLELGDSALYFCASSAYRAQETQYFGPGTRLLVL.